This TCR beta chain originates from a study of T-cell memory formation after mild COVID-19 (dated by TCRdb to the early 2020s). Notes on the research overall: TCR sequence clusters from the two donors were found to be largely donor specific. In a couple of donors, T-cell clones that expanded and contracted after mild COVID-19 were tracked by sequencing TCRalpha and TCRbeta repertoires over time. Two young, previously healthy adult volunteers made up the cohort, one male and one female. Summary of the overall study and its limitations: SARS-CoV-2 specificity was not confirmed for the second-wave clones peaking on day 37. Only a couple of mild cases were covered by the study, and larger cohorts that include severe cases with pre-infection samples were considered necessary. Clones contracting from day 15 to 85 had balanced CD4/CD8 phenotypes, while a second wave expanding from day 15 to 37 was biased towards CD4+. Some responding clones were found in pre-infection memory, which suggests that pre-existing cross-reactive memory T cells took part in the SARS-CoV-2 response. Contracting CD4+ clones appeared mostly in the CM and EM memory subsets, whereas CD8+ clones were enriched in EMRA.

PBMCs were isolated by Ficoll-Paque density gradient centrifugation. The data were produced on an Illumina NovaSeq 6000. TCRalpha and TCRbeta cDNA libraries were built by 5'RACE with constant-segment primers, adding sample barcodes and unique molecular identifiers. RNA was extracted from every sample with Trizol reagent. Amplification of the libraries took two PCR steps, and the second step added a second sample barcode plus Illumina TruSeq adapters. The libraries were sequenced on an Illumina NovaSeq using 2 x 150 bp paired-end reads. On the study's bioinformatics: Reads were demultiplexed and collapsed into UMI-guided consensus sequences with migec v1.2.7. Using mixcr v2.1.11, UMI consensuses were aligned to TRA and TRB V and J templates and then assembled into clonotypes. A clonotype was counted as expanded or contracted only if both edgeR and NoisET called the change significant, with noise models trained on biological replicates. For edgeR calls, the thresholds were a false discovery rate-adjusted p below 0.01 and a log2 fold-change of 1. As an exploratory analysis of dynamics, max-normalized trajectories of the 1000 most abundant clonotypes were examined with PCA combined with hierarchical clustering. The CD4 or CD8 phenotype of responding clones was assigned using the separately sequenced CD4+ and CD8+ repertoires. In TCRdb, the public reads were trimmed at Q25 with fastp and aligned with MiXCR, with productive beta chains retained. Each CDR3 protein gets just one entry, which takes the most common genes and DNA from the rows behind it. These V and J calls are TCRdb output, not the study's own analysis. The sample table shows 110,000 or so distinct CDR3 sequences, and 20% to 25% are seen once. The top ten constitute under 50% of the sample.

Comments on this clonotype: No cognate antigen has been identified for it. No clone much larger than this one lies a single base away; base qualities are absent.

The CDR3 covers 12 residues, taking in both the cysteine and the phenylalanine. Only the CDR3 DNA stays, 36 bases, in frame from base 1. The junction carries 10 bases between V and J, which are trimmed by 7 bases and 4 bases respectively. The germline V gene sets CDR1 to SQVTM and CDR2 to ANQGSEA. The sample consisted of PBMCs or a T cell subset sorted from them (not recorded which). The sequence is built from TRBV29-1 and TRBJ2-2; the D gene is perhaps TRBD2, from 6 matching bases. The sequence was collected from a man younger than 35 who had mild COVID-19 (a few samples of this study predate the infection). The sample titles of this study are shuffled in the database, so cell type and time point are left out; the donor was told from shared clones. The bases are TGCAGCGGCGGGGCGGGCACCGGGGAGCTGTTTTTT. Translated, this gives CSGGAGTGELFF.